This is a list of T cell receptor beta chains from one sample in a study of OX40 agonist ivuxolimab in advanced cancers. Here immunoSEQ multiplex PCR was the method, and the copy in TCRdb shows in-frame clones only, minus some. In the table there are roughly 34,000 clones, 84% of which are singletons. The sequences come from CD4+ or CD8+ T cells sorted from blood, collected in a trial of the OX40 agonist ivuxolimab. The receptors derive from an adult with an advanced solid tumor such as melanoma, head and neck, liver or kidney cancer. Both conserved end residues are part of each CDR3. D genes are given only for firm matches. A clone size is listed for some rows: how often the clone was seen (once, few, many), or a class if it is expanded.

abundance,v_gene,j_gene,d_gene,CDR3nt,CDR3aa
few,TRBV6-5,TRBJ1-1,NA,TGTGCCAGCAGTCCACAGGGAACTGAAGCTTTCTTT,CASSPQGTEAFF
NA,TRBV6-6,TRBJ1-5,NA,TGTGCCAGCAGTCAGGGGAGCAATCAGCCCCAGCATTTT,CASSQGSNQPQHF
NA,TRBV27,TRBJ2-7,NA,TGTGCCAGCAGTCCCGTCCCCGGGCCTCCCTACGAGCAGTACTTC,CASSPVPGPPYEQYF
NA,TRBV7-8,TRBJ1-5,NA,TGTGCCAGCAGCGTCCTAAACAGGGTTGGCAATCAGCCCCAGCATTTT,CASSVLNRVGNQPQHF
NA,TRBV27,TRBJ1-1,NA,TGTGCCAGCAGTTTAATGGTGGCCACTGAAGCTTTCTTT,CASSLMVATEAFF
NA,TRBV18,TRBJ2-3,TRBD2,TGTGCCAGCTCGCCGTTGAGGGTAGCGGGGAGCACAGATACGCAGTATTTT,CASSPLRVAGSTDTQYF
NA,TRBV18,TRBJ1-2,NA,TGTGCCAGCTCACCACCAGGGGCCAGGGCCTATGGCTACACCTTC,CASSPPGARAYGYTF
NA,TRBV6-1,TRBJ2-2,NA,TGTGCCAGCAGATTTGACAGCGCGAACACCGGGGAGCTGTTTTTT,CASRFDSANTGELFF
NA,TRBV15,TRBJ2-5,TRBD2,TGTGCCACCAGTAGAGGAGGGGAGGGGGAGACCCAGTACTTC,CATSRGGEGETQYF
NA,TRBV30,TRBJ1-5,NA,TGTGCCTGGAGTGTCCGTAGCAATCAGCCCCAGCATTTT,CAWSVRSNQPQHF
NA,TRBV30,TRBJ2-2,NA,TGTGCATGGGGACGGGGGGCCAACACCGGGGAGCTGTTTTTT,CAWGRGANTGELFF
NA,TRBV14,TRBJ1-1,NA,TGTGCCAGCAGCCGGGGCCCTATAGGCGATACTGAAGCTTTCTTT,CASSRGPIGDTEAFF
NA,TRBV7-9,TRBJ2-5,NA,TGTGCCAGCAGCTTATTGGCTGGCCGGGAGACCCAGTACTTC,CASSLLAGRETQYF
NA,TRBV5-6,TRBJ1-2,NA,TGTGCCAGCAGCCACCGGGACGGAGGTGGCTATGGCTACACCTTC,CASSHRDGGGYGYTF
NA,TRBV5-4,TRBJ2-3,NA,TGTGCCAGCAGCTTGGGGAGGGATAATACGCAGTATTTT,CASSLGRDNTQYF
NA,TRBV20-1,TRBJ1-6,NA,TGCAGTGCTAGGGTGGTTCCGGCCCTCCACTTT,CSARVVPALHF
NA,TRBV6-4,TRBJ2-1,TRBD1,TGTGCCAGCAGTGCACAGGGGCCTAGCAATGAGCAGTTCTTC,CASSAQGPSNEQFF
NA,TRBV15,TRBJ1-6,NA,TGTGCCACCCGATTCGACCGGATTAATTCACCCCTCCACTTT,CATRFDRINSPLHF
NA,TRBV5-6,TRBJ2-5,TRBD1,TGTGCCAGCGTGGGGGAACAGGGGGTAGGAGAGACCCAGTACTTC,CASVGEQGVGETQYF
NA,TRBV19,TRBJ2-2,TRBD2,TGTGCCAGTAGTGCATTAGCGGGAGGGCCTTTCGGGGAGCTGTTTTTT,CASSALAGGPFGELFF
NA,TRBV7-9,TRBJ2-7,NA,TGTGCCAGCAGCTCTAAAGGGGGACTGAACTACGAGCAGTACTTC,CASSSKGGLNYEQYF
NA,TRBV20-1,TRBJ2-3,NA,TGCAGTGCTTCAGATACGCAGTATTTT,CSASDTQYF
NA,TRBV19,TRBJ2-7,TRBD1,TGTGCCAGTAGTAATCCCTACAGGGGGCGTAGGGAGCAGTACTTC,CASSNPYRGRREQYF
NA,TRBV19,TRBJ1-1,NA,TGTGCCAGTAGTATTCTGGGGCCGGGAGTGATGGCTTTCTTT,CASSILGPGVMAFF
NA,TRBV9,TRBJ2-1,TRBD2,TGTGCCAGCAGCGTAGAGAGCGGGAGCTACAATGAGCAGTTCTTC,CASSVESGSYNEQFF
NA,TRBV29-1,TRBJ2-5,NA,TGCAGCGCTGCGACAAGACCTGGTGGAGAGACCCAGTACTTC,CSAATRPGGETQYF
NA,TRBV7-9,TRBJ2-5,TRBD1,TGTGCCAGCAGCTTAAGGACAGGGAGCCATAAATTACAAGAGACCCAGTACTTC,CASSLRTGSHKLQETQYF
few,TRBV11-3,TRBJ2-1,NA,TGTGCCAGCAACTGGGACACGACCATCCCACCTCACAATGAGCAGTTCTTC,CASNWDTTIPPHNEQFF
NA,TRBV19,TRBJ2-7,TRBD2,TGTGCCAGTAGTACCGGACCGGGACTAGCGGTTTCCTACGAGCAGTACTTC,CASSTGPGLAVSYEQYF
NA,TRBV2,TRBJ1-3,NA,TGTGCCAGCAGCGCTACAGGGATCTCTGGAAACACCATATATTTT,CASSATGISGNTIYF
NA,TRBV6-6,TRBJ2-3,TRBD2,TGTGCCAGCAGCTTAAAGACTAGCGGGGGCCGAGATACGCAGTATTTT,CASSLKTSGGRDTQYF
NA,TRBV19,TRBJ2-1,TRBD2,TGTGCCAGTAGTAACCCGGGACTAGCGGGGGTGCAGTTCTTC,CASSNPGLAGVQFF
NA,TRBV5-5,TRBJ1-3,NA,TGTGCCAGCAGCTTCCAGGGTGGTGCTGGAAACACCATATATTTT,CASSFQGGAGNTIYF
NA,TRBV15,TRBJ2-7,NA,TGTGCCACCAGCAGAGTGCTATCTGACAGTCTGCGGGAGCAGTACTTC,CATSRVLSDSLREQYF
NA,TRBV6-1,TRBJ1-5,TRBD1,TGTGCCAGCACCCAGGGACAGAAACTAAATCAGCCCCAGCATTTT,CASTQGQKLNQPQHF
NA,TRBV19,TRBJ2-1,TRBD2,TGTGCCAGTAGTATAGATCATACGGGAGGGCCGTTAGGTGAGCAGTTCTTC,CASSIDHTGGPLGEQFF
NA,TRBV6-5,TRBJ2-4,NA,TGTGCCAGCAGTTACTCTCCAGCGTTTAAAAACATTCAGTACTTC,CASSYSPAFKNIQYF
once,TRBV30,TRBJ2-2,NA,TGTGCCTGGAATGGGGGATCCTTGCCCGGGGAGCTGTTTTTT,CAWNGGSLPGELFF
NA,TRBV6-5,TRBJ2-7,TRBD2,TGTGCCAGCAGCCAACTAGCGGGGTACTACGAGCAGTACTTC,CASSQLAGYYEQYF
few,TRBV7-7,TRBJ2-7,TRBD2,TGTGCCAGCAGCCCCGGGGCTAGCGGGGGGGCCTACGAGCAGTACTTC,CASSPGASGGAYEQYF
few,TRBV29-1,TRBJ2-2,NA,TGCAGCGTTTGGCCGGGGCTGAACACCGGGGAGCTGTTTTTT,CSVWPGLNTGELFF
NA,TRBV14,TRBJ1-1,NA,TGTGCCAGCAGCCGGGGAGTAAGCACTGAAGCTTTCTTT,CASSRGVSTEAFF
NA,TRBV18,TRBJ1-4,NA,TGTGCCAGCTCACCCTCTGTGCGGGGGCGATCTGTTGAAAAACTGTTTTTT,CASSPSVRGRSVEKLFF
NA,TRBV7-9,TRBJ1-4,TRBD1,TGTGCCAGCAGCGGACAGGGGAATCCTAATGAAAAACTGTTTTTT,CASSGQGNPNEKLFF